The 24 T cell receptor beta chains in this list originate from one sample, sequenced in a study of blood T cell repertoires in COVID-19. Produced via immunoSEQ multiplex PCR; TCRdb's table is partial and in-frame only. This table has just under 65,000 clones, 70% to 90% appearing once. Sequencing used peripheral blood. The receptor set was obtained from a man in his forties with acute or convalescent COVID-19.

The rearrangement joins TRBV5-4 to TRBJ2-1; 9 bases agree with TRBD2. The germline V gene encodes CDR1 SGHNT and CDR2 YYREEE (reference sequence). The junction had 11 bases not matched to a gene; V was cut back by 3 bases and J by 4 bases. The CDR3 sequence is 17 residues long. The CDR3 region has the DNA TGTGCCAGCAGCTCCGGCGGCGGGGGGGCTAGGTACAATGAGCAGTTCTTC. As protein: CASSSGGGGARYNEQFF.

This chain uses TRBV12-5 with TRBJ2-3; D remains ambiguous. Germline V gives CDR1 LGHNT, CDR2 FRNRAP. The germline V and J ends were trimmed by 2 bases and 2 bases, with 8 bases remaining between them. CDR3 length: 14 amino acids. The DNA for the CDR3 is TGTGCTAGTGGTTTGAAAGCTACCACAGATACGCAGTATTTT. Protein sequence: CASGLKATTDTQYF.

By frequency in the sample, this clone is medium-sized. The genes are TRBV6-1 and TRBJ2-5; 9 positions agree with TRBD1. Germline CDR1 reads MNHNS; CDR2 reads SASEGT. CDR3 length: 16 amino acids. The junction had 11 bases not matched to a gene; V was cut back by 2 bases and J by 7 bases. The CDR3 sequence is CASSEWVRDREGTQYF. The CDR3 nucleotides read TGTGCCAGCAGTGAATGGGTCCGGGACAGGGAAGGGACCCAGTACTTC.

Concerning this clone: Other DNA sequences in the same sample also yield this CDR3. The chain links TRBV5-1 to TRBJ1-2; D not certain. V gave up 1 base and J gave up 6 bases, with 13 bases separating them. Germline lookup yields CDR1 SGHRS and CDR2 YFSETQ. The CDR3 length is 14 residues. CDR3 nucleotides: TGCGCCAGCAGCTTGTTCGGTGGTGAGGATGGCTACACCTTC. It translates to CASSLFGGEDGYTF.

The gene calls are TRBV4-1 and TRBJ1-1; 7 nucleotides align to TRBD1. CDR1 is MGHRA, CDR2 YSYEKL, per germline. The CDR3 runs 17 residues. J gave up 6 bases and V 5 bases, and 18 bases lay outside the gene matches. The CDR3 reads CASSYRGFYFRVAEAFF. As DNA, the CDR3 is TGCGCCAGCAGCTACAGGGGATTCTATTTTAGGGTGGCTGAAGCTTTCTTT.

The CDR3 nucleotides read TGTGCCAGCAGCAAACCGGGACAGGGGGCTAAAGTTCGTCAGCCCCAGCATTTT. Translation: CASSKPGQGAKVRQPQHF. The chain recombines TRBV6-2 or TRBV6-3 with TRBJ1-5; 12 nucleotides agree with TRBD1. There are 18 residues in the CDR3. With V trimmed by 6 bases and J by 6 bases, 15 bases remained unmatched. The germline V gene encodes CDR1 MNHEY and CDR2 SVGEGT.

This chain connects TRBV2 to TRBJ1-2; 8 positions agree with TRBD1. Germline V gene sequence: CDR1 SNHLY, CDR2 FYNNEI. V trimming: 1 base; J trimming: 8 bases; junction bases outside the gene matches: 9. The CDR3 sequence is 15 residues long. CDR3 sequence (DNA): TGTGCCAGCAGTGAAGGGAGACAGGGGCGTCAGGGCTACACCTTC. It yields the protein CASSEGRQGRQGYTF.

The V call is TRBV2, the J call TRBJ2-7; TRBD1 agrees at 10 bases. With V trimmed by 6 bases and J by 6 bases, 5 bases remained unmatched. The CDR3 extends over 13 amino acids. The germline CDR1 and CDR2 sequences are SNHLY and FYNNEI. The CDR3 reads CASRGTGAAEQYF. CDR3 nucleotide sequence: TGTGCCAGCAGAGGGACAGGGGCCGCCGAGCAGTACTTC.

This CDR3 reads CASSIRDSPSYEQYF. CDR3 in DNA: TGTGCCAGTAGTATCCGGGACAGCCCCTCCTACGAGCAGTACTTC. The V and J genes are TRBV19 and TRBJ2-7; 7 nucleotides agree with TRBD1. The length of the CDR3 is 15 residues. The germline V gene has CDR1 LNHDA and CDR2 SQIVND (reference sequence). Trimming cost V 3 bases and J 0 bases; bases outside gene matches: 5.

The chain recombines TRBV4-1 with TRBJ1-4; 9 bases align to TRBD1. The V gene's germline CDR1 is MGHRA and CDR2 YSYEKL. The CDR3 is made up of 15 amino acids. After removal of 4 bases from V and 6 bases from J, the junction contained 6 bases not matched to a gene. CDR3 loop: CASSPGTGSDEKLFF. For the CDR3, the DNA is TGCGCCAGCAGCCCCGGGACAGGGTCTGATGAAAAACTGTTTTTT.

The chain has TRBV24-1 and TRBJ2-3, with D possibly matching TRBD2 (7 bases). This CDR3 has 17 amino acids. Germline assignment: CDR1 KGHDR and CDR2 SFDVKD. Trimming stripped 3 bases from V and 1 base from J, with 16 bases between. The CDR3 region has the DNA TGTGCCACCAGTGATCCTTTGGGGGGGGCCGGCACAGATACGCAGTATTTT. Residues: CATSDPLGGAGTDTQYF.

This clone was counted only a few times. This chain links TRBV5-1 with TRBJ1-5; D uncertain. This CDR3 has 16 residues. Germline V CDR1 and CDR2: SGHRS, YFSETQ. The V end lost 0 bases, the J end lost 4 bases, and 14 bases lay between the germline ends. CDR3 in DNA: TGCGCCAGCAGCTTGGGGGCTGGCAGTGAAAATCAGCCCCAGCATTTT. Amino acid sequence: CASSLGAGSENQPQHF. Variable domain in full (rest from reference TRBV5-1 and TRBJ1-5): KAGVTQTPRYLIKTRGQQVTLSCSPISGHRSVSWYQQTPGQGLQFLFEYFSETQRNKGNFPGRFSGRQFSNSRSEMNVSTLELGDSALYLCASSLGAGSENQPQHFGDGTRLSIL.

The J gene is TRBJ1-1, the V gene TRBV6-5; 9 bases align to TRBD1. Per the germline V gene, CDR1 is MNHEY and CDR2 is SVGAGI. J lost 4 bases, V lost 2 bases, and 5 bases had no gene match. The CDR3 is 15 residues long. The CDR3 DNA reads TGTGCCAGCAGTTACGGGACAGGGTCTGGCACTGAAGCTTTCTTT. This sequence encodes CASSYGTGSGTEAFF.

CDR3 protein: CASREAGTFSYEQYF. The DNA for the CDR3 is TGTGCCAGCCGGGAAGCCGGGACTTTCTCCTACGAGCAGTACTTC. This sequence joins TRBV6-1 and TRBJ2-7; maybe TRBD2 (6 bases). The CDR3 runs to 15 residues. Trimming stripped 8 bases from V and 0 bases from J, with 17 bases between. CDR1 is MNHNS, CDR2 SASEGT, per germline.

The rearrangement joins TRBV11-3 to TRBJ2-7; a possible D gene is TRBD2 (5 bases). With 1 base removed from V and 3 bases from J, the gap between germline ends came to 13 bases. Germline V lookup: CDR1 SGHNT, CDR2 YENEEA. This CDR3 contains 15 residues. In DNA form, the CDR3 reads TGTGCCAGCAGCTTAGGGGTTCGGGGTAACTACGAGCAGTACTTC. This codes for CASSLGVRGNYEQYF.

Here the CDR3 reads CASRTPGGTEAFF. DNA of the CDR3: TGTGCCAGCAGAACTCCCGGGGGCACTGAAGCTTTCTTT. The genes are TRBV11-2 and TRBJ1-1, with D perhaps matching TRBD1 (5 bases). The germline gives CDR1 SGHAT, CDR2 FQNNGV. The CDR3 runs to 13 residues. Between the trimmed V and J ends, which lost 6 bases and 4 bases, there was a span of 12 bases.

The CDR3 here is CASSPINRGNTEAFF. In DNA form, the CDR3 reads TGTGCCAGCAGCCCTATTAACAGGGGAAACACTGAAGCTTTCTTT. This sequence joins TRBV5-5 and TRBJ1-1; 7 bases agree with TRBD1. V trimming: 4 bases; J trimming: 2 bases; junction bases outside the gene matches: 8. The length of the CDR3 is 15 residues. Germline CDR1 and CDR2: SGHKS and YYEKEE (reference sequence). Full variable domain (rest looked up from reference TRBV5-5 and TRBJ1-1): DAGVTQSPTHLIKTRGQQVTLRCSPISGHKSVSWYQQVLGQGPQFIFQYYEKEERGRGNFPDRFSARQFPNYSSELNVNALLLGDSALYLCASSPINRGNTEAFFGQGTRLTVV.

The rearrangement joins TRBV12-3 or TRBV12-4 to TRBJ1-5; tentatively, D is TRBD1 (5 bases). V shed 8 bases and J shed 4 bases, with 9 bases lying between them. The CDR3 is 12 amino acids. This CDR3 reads CASRQGNQPQHF. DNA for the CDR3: TGTGCCAGCCGCCAGGGAAATCAGCCCCAGCATTTT.

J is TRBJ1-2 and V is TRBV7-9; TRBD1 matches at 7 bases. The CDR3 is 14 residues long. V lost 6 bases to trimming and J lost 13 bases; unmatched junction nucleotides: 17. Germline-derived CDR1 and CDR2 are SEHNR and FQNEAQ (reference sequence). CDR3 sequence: CASRPGQARYATTF. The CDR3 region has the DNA TGTGCCAGCAGACCCGGACAGGCCCGCTATGCTACCACCTTC.

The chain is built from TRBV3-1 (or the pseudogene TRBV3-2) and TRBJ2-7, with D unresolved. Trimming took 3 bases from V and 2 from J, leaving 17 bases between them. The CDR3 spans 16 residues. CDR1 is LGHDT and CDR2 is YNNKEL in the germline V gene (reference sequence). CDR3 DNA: TGTGCCAGCAGCCAGGATATCCCGGGTAGTACCTACGAGCAGTACTTC. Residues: CASSQDIPGSTYEQYF.

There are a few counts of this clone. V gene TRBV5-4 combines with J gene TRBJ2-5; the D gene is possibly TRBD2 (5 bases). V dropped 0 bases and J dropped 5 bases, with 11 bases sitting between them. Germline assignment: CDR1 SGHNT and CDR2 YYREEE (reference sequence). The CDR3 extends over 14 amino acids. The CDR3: CASSLAGPGETQYF. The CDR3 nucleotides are TGTGCCAGCAGCTTGGCAGGTCCGGGGGAGACCCAGTACTTC.

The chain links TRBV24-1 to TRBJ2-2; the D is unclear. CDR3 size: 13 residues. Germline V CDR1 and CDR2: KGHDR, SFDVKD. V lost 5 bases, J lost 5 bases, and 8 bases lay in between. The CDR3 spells CATSVPLTGELFF. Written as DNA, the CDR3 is TGTGCCACCAGTGTCCCATTGACCGGGGAGCTGTTTTTT.

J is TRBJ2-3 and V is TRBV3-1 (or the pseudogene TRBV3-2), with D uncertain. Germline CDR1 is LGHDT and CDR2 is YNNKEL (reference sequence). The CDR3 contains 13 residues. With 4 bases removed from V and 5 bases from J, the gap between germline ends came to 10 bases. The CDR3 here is CASSPNQLDTQYF. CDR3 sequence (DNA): TGTGCCAGCAGCCCCAATCAACTAGATACGCAGTATTTT.

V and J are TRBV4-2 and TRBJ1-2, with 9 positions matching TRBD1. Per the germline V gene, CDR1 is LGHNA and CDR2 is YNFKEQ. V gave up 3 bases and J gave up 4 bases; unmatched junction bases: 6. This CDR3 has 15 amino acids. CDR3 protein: CASSHRDRDLYGYTF. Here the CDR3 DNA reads TGTGCCAGCAGCCACCGGGACAGGGATCTCTATGGCTACACCTTC.